This record concerns one TCR beta chain sequence. What it binds is not known. The source of the sample is a study of T cell responses to AZD1222 COVID-19 vaccine. Study-wide context: Pooling covered second doses at about 4 or about 12 weeks.

This CDR3 region has 15 residues. CDR1 is SGHVS, CDR2 FQNEAQ, per germline. Trimming pared 7 bases from V and 1 base from J, leaving 15 bases between. Clones were read by immunoSEQ multiplex PCR, and TCRdb kept only the in-frame ones, dropping some. The data contain around 140,000 clones, around 90% of them singletons. Overall study findings and caveats: Most donors were white British, females outnumbered males, and clonal diversity was possibly underestimated. Two doses of AZD1222 preceded a rise in Spike-specific TCR breadth and depth.

The material was peripheral blood, obtained on day 0 of AZD1222 vaccination. The V and J genes are TRBV7-8 and TRBJ2-3; TRBD1 might be the D (6 bases). The source of this sequence is an adult in good health. CDR3 loop: CASTLGDTRTDTQYF. The CDR3 region has the DNA TGTGCCAGCACCCTGGGGGACACCCGCACAGATACGCAGTATTTT. The full variable domain, rest sourced from reference TRBV7-8 and TRBJ2-3, is GAGVSQSPRYKVAKRGQDVALRCDPISGHVSLFWYQQALGQGPEFLTYFQNEAQLDKSGLPSDRFFAERPEGSVSTLKIQRTQQEDSAVYLCASTLGDTRTDTQYFGPGTRLTVL.